This paragraph reports one T cell receptor beta chain. CD8 cells regarded as naive lacked CD45RO, were positively chosen for CCR7, and omitted terminally differentiated effector memory CD45RA+ cells. Libraries were prepared by immunoSEQ multiplex PCR; TCRdb keeps only in-frame clonotypes and omits some of them. The data hold under 2,000,000 clones, with about 95% observed a single time. These data belong to a study of shared clonotypes between healthy human individuals. The CDR3 sequence is 13 residues long. The V segment lost 8 bases and the J segment 5 bases; nucleotides outside the gene matches: 8. Per germline, CDR1 MDHEN and CDR2 SYDVKM.

The TCR comes from a man between 18 and 35 years old in good health. J is TRBJ2-7 and V is TRBV28, with 8 bases that match TRBD1. The specimen was naive CD8+ T cells sorted from blood. CDR3 amino acids: CASLRTGPNEQYF. The CDR3 nucleotides read TGTGCCAGCCTCCGGACAGGGCCCAACGAGCAGTACTTC.